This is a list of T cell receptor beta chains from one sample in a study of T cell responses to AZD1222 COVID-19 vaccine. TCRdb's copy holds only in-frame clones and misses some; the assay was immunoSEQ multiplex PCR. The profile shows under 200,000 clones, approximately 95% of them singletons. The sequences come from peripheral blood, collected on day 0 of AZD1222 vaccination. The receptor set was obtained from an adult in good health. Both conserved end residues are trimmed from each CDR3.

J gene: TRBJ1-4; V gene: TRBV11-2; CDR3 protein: ASSSSSQGHATNEKLF
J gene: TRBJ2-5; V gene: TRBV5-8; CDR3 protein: ASSLWDQGAQY
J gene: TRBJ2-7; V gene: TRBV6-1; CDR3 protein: ASSEADVGALY
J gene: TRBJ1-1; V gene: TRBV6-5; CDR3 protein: ASSLQVNMNTEAF
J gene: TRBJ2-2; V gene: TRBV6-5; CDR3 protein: ASTHIAGYTGELF
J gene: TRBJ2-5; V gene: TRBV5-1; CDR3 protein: ASSSRVEETQY
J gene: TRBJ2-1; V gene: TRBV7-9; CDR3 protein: ASSSHRDGGLYNEQF
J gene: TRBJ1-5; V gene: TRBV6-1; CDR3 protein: ASSGSQRGRGNQPQH
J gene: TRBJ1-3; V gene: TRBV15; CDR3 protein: ATSASPRTGHPSGNTIY
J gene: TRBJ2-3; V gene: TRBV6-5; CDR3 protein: ASTLTSIGTDTQY
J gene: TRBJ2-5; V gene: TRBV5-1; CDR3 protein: ASSFSGQGKETQY
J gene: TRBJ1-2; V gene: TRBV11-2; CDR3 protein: ASSRGRMYGYT
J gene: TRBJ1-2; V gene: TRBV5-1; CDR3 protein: ASSRGQGGDLGYT
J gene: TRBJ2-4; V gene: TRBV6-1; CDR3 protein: ASSDGGAKNIQY
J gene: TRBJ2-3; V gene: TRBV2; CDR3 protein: ASTLAPDTQY
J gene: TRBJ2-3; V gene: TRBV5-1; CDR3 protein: ASSLALGFAQY
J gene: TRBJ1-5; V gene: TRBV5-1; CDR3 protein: ASSLEVDQPQH
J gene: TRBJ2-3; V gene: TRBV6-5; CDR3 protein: ASKSGPSTDTQY
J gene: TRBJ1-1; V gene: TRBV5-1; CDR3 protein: ASSLRTGANTEAF
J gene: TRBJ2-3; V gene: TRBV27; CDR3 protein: ASSLFRQGAGDTQY
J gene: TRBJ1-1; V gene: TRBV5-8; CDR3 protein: ASSFSWGNTEAF
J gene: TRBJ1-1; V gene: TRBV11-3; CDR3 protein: ASSFSGPNTEAF
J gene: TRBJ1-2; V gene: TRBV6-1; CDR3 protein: ASSDYLGQPPNYGYT
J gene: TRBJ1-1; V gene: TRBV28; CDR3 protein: ASNRVTEAF
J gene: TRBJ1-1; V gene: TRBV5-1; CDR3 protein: ASSSQRGNGAF
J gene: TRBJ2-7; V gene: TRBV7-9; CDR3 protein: AGERDSSYEQY
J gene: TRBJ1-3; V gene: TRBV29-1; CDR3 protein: SFRAGGYGNTIY
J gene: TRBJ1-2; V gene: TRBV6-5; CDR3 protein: ASSQPGQTLGYT
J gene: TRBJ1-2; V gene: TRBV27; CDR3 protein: ASRRTLADGYT
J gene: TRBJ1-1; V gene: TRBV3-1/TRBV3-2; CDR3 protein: ASSQGTPSTEAF
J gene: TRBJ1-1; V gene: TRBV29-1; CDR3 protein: SVGTGGMNTEAF
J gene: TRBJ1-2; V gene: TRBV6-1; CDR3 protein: ASLLAQGGYGYT
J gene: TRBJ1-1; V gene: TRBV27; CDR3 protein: ASLMTFSNTEAF
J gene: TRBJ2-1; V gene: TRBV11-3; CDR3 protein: ASSLLAGGYNEQF
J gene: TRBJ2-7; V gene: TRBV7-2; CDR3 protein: ASSQERWVEQY
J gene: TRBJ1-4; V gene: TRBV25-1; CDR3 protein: ASKGTANEKLF
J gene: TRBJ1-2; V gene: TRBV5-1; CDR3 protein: ASSLVAGQGDYGYT
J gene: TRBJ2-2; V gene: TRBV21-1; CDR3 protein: ASSKAGSGLGVSGELF
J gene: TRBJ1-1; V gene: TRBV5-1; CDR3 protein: ASRSQPGANTEAF
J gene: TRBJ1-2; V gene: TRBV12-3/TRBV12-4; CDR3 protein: ASSSTIGYT
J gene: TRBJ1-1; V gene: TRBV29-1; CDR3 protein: SVEGNTGTYTEAF
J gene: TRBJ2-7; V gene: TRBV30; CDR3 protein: AWPLPGTFYEQY
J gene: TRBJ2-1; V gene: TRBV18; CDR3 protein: ASSRQREGSYNEQF
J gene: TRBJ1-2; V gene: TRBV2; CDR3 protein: ASSSQGGVINYGYT
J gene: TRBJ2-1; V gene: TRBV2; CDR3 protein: ASSEGQGVWNEQF
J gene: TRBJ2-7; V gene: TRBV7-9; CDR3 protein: ASSPRLAGSYEQY
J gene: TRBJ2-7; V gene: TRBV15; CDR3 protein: ATSRDHTNGAYEQY
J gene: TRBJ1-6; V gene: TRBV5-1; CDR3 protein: ASSLEAGLYSPLH
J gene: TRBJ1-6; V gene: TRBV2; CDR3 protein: ASSEYSSYNSPLH
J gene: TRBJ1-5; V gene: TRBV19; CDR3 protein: ASSILIYQPQH
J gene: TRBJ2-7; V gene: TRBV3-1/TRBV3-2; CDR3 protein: ASSPLGRAGFWEQY